This TCR beta chain was obtained from a study of blood T cell repertoires in COVID-19. Study in general: Some COVID-19 samples were acute and others convalescent; all came from the United States, Italy and Spain. PBMCs, B-cell-depleted T cells, or T cells were the source of the cDNA or gDNA that made up the material.

Source study methods: How many nucleated cells were present was estimated from reference gene primer amplification. TCRdb's table, derived via immunoSEQ multiplex PCR, lists solely in-frame clones and lacks some. V, J and clone size were drawn from that table, and D and trimming were deduced from the DNA. The sample shows under 250,000 clones, approximately 80% of them seen only once. Trimming removed 6 bases from V and 4 bases from J; junction bases left unmatched: 7. CDR1 is KGHSH, CDR2 LQKENI, per germline. The CDR3 length is 14 residues. The sequenced sample consisted of peripheral blood. The sequence was obtained from a middle-aged man with active or convalescent COVID-19. This chain joins TRBV18 and TRBJ1-2; 8 bases match TRBD1. The CDR3 DNA follows: TGTGCCAGCTCCCGGGCCGGGACAGGCTATGGCTACACCTTC. This translates into CASSRAGTGYGYTF.